A single sample gave rise to the 11 T cell receptor beta chains below, sequenced in a study of T cells in Graves' hyperthyroidism and ophthalmopathy. Amplification of TCR beta CDR3 regions used RNA as the template. Using the HTBI primer set, a first-round RT-PCR was run on the TCR CDR3. TCRdb analysed the multiplex PCR reads with MiXCR anew, one entry per CDR3 protein. The table has 500,000 to 750,000 distinct CDR3 sequences, 15% to 19% seen once; the top ten hold roughly 6.6%. Sequencing was done on a sample of blood. These receptors all stem from a woman aged 30 to 39 with Graves' hyperthyroidism.

This clonotype appeared many times. V is TRBV30 and J is TRBJ2-1; the match to TRBD2 covers 7 bases. V shed 4 bases and J 2 bases; nucleotides not matched to a gene: 5. Germline CDR1 reads GTSNPN; CDR2 reads SVGIG (reference sequence). This CDR3 has 14 amino acids. For the CDR3, the DNA is TGTGCCTGGATGGCTCTAGCGGCCTACAATGAGCAGTTCTTC. It specifies CAWMALAAYNEQFF.

A few counts support this clonotype. This may arise from a read error, as a much more abundant clone is one base away. V gene TRBV27 combines with J gene TRBJ2-1; no reliable D call. Germline V gene data show CDR1 as MNHEY and CDR2 as SMNVEV (reference sequence). This CDR3 contains 15 residues. V lost 6 bases and J 6 bases, leaving 18 bases between the germline ends. DNA for the CDR3: TGTGCCAGCAGCCCTGGACGGTACCCAACCAATGAGCAGTTCTTC. As protein: CASSPGRYPTNEQFF.

This clonotype was detected many times. The V call is TRBV7-3, the J call TRBJ2-1, with D perhaps matching TRBD1 or TRBD2 (7 bases each). Between the trimmed V and J ends, which lost 0 bases and 9 bases, there was a span of 30 bases. CDR3 size: 20 residues. The germline V gene encodes CDR1 SGHTA and CDR2 FQGTGA. CDR3 nucleotides: TGTGCCAGCAGCTTAACGGGACAGAGTTCACCGGGACTACAGCCTAGTGAGCAGTTCTTC. Translating gives CASSLTGQSSPGLQPSEQFF.

The rearrangement uses TRBV25-1 and TRBJ1-2; TRBD1 matches 11 bases. The germline V gene encodes CDR1 MGHDK and CDR2 SYGVNS. The CDR3 length is 15 residues. J gave up 1 base and V 5 bases, and 3 bases lay outside the gene matches. The CDR3 bases are TGTGCCAGCAGTCCGGGACAGGGGGTTAACTATGGCTACACCTTC. The encoded protein is CASSPGQGVNYGYTF.

Details on this clonotype: Being one base from a much bigger clone, this may be a read error. The chain joins TRBV20-1 to TRBJ2-1, with D tentatively TRBD1 (5 bases). This CDR3 comprises 14 residues. Germline V CDR1 and CDR2: DFQATT, SNEGSKA (reference sequence). The V end lost 2 bases, the J end lost 12 bases, and 20 bases lay between the germline ends. As DNA, the CDR3 is TGCAGTGCTAGAATTATCAGGGCCAGTAGTGGGCAGTTCTTC. Encoded protein: CSARIIRASSGQFF.

In this sample, this clonotype turned up a few times. The V gene is TRBV20-1, the J gene TRBJ2-1; 11 nucleotides agree with TRBD2. The CDR3 has 17 amino acids. The junction had 6 bases not matched to a gene; V was cut back by 2 bases and J by 0 bases. Germline V gives CDR1 DFQATT, CDR2 SNEGSKA (reference sequence). The chain's CDR3 is CSARLPGLAVSYNEQFF. CDR3 nucleotide sequence: TGCAGTGCTAGATTACCGGGACTAGCGGTCTCCTACAATGAGCAGTTCTTC.

This clonotype was seen at least ten times. The genes are TRBV2 and TRBJ1-4; D is perhaps TRBD1 (6 bases). The CDR3 length is 16 residues. The germline V gene has CDR1 SNHLY and CDR2 FYNNEI. The V end was cut by 10 bases, the J end by 0 bases, with 18 bases between. The CDR3 DNA is TGTGCCACCCGCCCCGGGACACTTGCAACTAATGAAAAACTGTTTTTT. Protein product: CATRPGTLATNEKLFF.

There are a few counts of this clonotype. The chain combines TRBV7-8 with TRBJ2-3; 12 nucleotides line up with TRBD2. The CDR3 has 16 residues. Unmatched junction bases numbered 9, after V lost 5 bases and J lost 6 bases. Germline V gene data show CDR1 as SGHVS and CDR2 as FQNEAQ. The CDR3 coding sequence is TGTGCCAGCAGCCTCCGACTAGCGGGAGTCGTGGATACGCAGTATTTT. Residues: CASSLRLAGVVDTQYF. Full variable domain (remainder filled in from reference TRBV7-8 and TRBJ2-3): GAGVSQSPRYKVAKRGQDVALRCDPISGHVSLFWYQQALGQGPEFLTYFQNEAQLDKSGLPSDRFFAERPEGSVSTLKIQRTQQEDSAVYLCASSLRLAGVVDTQYFGPGTRLTVL.

This clonotype was counted many times. V usage is TRBV28 and J usage is TRBJ2-3; D possibly corresponds to TRBD2 (6 bases). The CDR3 length is 14 residues. The V gene lost 7 bases and the J gene lost 2 bases, with 13 bases spanning the gap. Germline V gene lookup returns CDR1 MDHEN and CDR2 SYDVKM. The CDR3 spells CASILGGFTDTQYF. In DNA, the CDR3 is TGTGCCAGCATCCTCGGGGGATTCACAGATACGCAGTATTTT.

In this sample, this clonotype turned up many times. The chain combines TRBV6-1 with TRBJ1-1; 8 bases are shared with TRBD1. CDR3 length: 16 residues. Germline lookup yields CDR1 MNHNS and CDR2 SASEGT. Losses at the gene ends were 3 bases for V and 2 bases for J; bases not matched to a gene: 8. CDR3 sequence: CASSDVLGQVNTEAFF. DNA of the CDR3: TGTGCCAGCAGTGATGTCTTGGGACAGGTAAACACTGAAGCTTTCTTT.

The rearrangement joins TRBV3-1 to TRBJ2-3; 9 bases are a match to TRBD1. Germline V gives CDR1 LGHDT, CDR2 YNNKEL (reference sequence). V dropped 4 bases and J dropped 2; count of bases not matched to a gene: 4. The CDR3 runs to 15 residues. The CDR3 DNA sequence: TGTGCCAGCAGCCTTAGGACAGGGGACACAGATACGCAGTATTTT. This translates into CASSLRTGDTDTQYF.